The TCR beta chain under discussion was sequenced for a study of cytotoxic CD8 clonotypes in ibrutinib-treated CLL. Per germline, CDR1 SNHLY and CDR2 FYNNEI. Trimming pared 7 bases from V and 1 base from J, leaving 7 bases between. The CDR3 length is 12 residues. This clone has only a few counts. The protocol was immunoSEQ multiplex PCR, while the TCRdb copy is restricted to in-frame clones and leaves out a portion. Of fewer than 55,000 clones listed, more than 55% were seen once; the top ten hold 25% to 30%. The sequenced sample was PBMCs, obtained after 24 months of ibrutinib treatment. The source of this sequence is a human donor with chronic lymphocytic leukemia. V is TRBV2 and J is TRBJ1-2; D is unclear. In DNA form, the CDR3 reads TGTGCCAGCATTGGCCGTAACTATGGCTACACCTTC. Amino acids: CASIGRNYGYTF.